Only one count was recorded for the clone carrying this T cell receptor beta chain. Its antigen is still unknown. Generated by immunoSEQ multiplex PCR, the TCRdb table keeps only in-frame clones and is missing some. The table records roughly 30,000 clones, 78% of them present only once. These data belong to a study of a mutant IDH1 vaccine in newly diagnosed glioma. Study summary: Vaccination began 4-6 weeks post radiotherapy alone, or with temozolomide cycles. V12 fell at week 35 and V13, the study end, at week 47.

The study, taken as a whole, reports: Top-clonotype changes in peripheral T cells seemed unrelated to pseudoprogression. Evidence of vaccine-induced immune responses was documented in approximately 93% of patients.

The CDR3 length is 11 residues. From germline, CDR1 is MNHNS and CDR2 SASEGT. V was pared by 2 bases and J by 3 bases, with 2 bases between. Documented time point: week 35, safety follow-up. Vaccination used 300 ug of mutant IDH1 20-mer peptide per dose, with topical imiquimod. This clonotype was sampled from a woman in her 40s with glioma. The sample here was PBMCs, taken from a glioma patient whose treatment included an IDH1 peptide vaccine. The rearrangement links TRBV6-1 to TRBJ2-7, with unresolved D. CDR3 DNA sequence: TGTGCCAGCAGTGAATACTACGAGCAGTACTTC. It specifies CASSEYYEQYF.